A single sample gave rise to the 31 T cell receptor beta chains below, sequenced in a study of cytomegalovirus exposure and HLA in healthy donors. A multiplex PCR was run with 60 Vbeta primers and 13 Jbeta primers. The data were produced by immunoSEQ multiplex PCR, yet TCRdb's version contains in-frame clones alone and is incomplete. This table has roughly 120,000 clones, less than 80% appearing once. Sequenced input: PBMCs. Receptors originate from a woman aged 45 to 65 in good health and CMV-seropositive.

V gene TRBV25-1 combines with J gene TRBJ2-7; 8 bases agree with TRBD1. V shed 6 bases, J shed 6 bases, and the junction held 16 bases outside the gene matches. The CDR3 has 16 amino acids. Germline CDR1 is MGHDK and CDR2 is SYGVNS. CDR3 residues: CASSPGLDRDDREQYF. The CDR3 nucleotides are TGTGCCAGCAGCCCCGGACTGGACAGGGACGATCGCGAGCAGTACTTC.

V gene TRBV19 combines with J gene TRBJ2-7, with 9 bases identical to TRBD1. This CDR3 is built from 14 residues. The trim removed 3 bases at V and 4 bases at J, leaving 4 bases unmatched. Germline assignment: CDR1 LNHDA and CDR2 SQIVND (reference sequence). The CDR3, as DNA: TGTGCCAGTAGTATTGACAGGGGGTCGTACGAGCAGTACTTC. Amino acids: CASSIDRGSYEQYF.

The chain carries TRBV19 and TRBJ1-1, with a tentative D call TRBD1 (6 bases). Per the germline V gene, CDR1 is LNHDA and CDR2 is SQIVND (reference sequence). CDR3 length equals 15 residues. V was shortened by 5 bases and J by 0 bases, with 13 bases between the two germline ends. The CDR3 DNA reads as TGTGCCAGTAGTGGAGGACAGCTCATGAACACTGAAGCTTTCTTT. Its translation is CASSGGQLMNTEAFF.

The chain is built from TRBV7-9 and TRBJ1-1; D unclear. CDR1 is SEHNR, CDR2 FQNEAQ, per germline (reference sequence). The V gene lost 5 bases and the J gene lost 8 bases, with 9 bases spanning the gap. The CDR3 spans 11 residues. Here the CDR3 DNA reads TGTGCCAGCAGCCGACAAAACGAAGCTTTCTTT. Protein sequence: CASSRQNEAFF. Complete variable domain (other parts from reference TRBV7-9 and TRBJ1-1): DTGVSQNPRHKITKRGQNVTFRCDPISEHNRLYWYRQTLGQGPEFLTYFQNEAQLEKSRLLSDRFSAERPKGSFSTLEIQRTEQGDSAMYLCASSRQNEAFFGQGTRLTVV.

Only a few counts were recorded for this clone. V gene TRBV27 combines with J gene TRBJ1-6; TRBD1 aligns across 8 bases. The germline V gene has CDR1 MNHEY and CDR2 SMNVEV (reference sequence). V lost 6 bases and J lost 11; bases outside the gene matches: 6. The CDR3 is 13 residues long. The CDR3, as DNA: TGTGCCAGCAGCCCGACAGGGGTCACACCCCTCCACTTT. The encoded protein is CASSPTGVTPLHF.

The gene calls are TRBV28 and TRBJ1-1; the D gene is possibly TRBD1 (5 bases). From germline, CDR1 is MDHEN and CDR2 SYDVKM. CDR3 size: 19 residues. The V end was cut by 2 bases, the J end by 5 bases, with 27 bases between. CDR3 DNA sequence: TGTGCCAGCAGTTTAGGGGGGGTACGGGGCCCCCGGAGTAGGACTGAAGCTTTCTTT. Encoded protein: CASSLGGVRGPRSRTEAFF.

The chain couples TRBV4-3 to TRBJ1-3, with D perhaps TRBD1 (6 bases). The CDR3 spans 16 residues. Germline lookup yields CDR1 LGHNA and CDR2 YSLEER. V was clipped by 4 bases and J by 0 bases, with 13 bases between them. CDR3 sequence (DNA): TGCGCCAGCAGCCGGATCTTAGGGGGCTCTGGAAACACCATATATTTT. Its translation is CASSRILGGSGNTIYF.

This clone was observed a single time. In DNA, the CDR3 is TGCGCCAGCAGCTCGCAGGGGAGTGAGGTTGAAGCTTTCTTT. This codes for CASSSQGSEVEAFF. The chain employs TRBV5-1 and TRBJ1-1; D is possibly TRBD1 (6 bases). V was pared by 3 bases and J by 7 bases, with 16 bases between. The CDR3 runs to 14 residues. Germline lookup yields CDR1 SGHRS and CDR2 YFSETQ.

This clone appeared a few times. The rearrangement links TRBV5-4 to TRBJ2-1, with D possibly being TRBD2 (6 bases). This CDR3 region has 16 residues. V was cut by 0 bases and J by 5 bases, with 15 bases left in between. Germline V lookup: CDR1 SGHNT, CDR2 YYREEE (reference sequence). Here the CDR3 reads CASSLGGGTLNNEQFF. CDR3 in DNA: TGTGCCAGCAGCTTGGGCGGCGGGACCCTGAACAATGAGCAGTTCTTC.

The chain is built from TRBV30 and TRBJ1-2; 7 nucleotides match TRBD1. V trimming: 1 base; J trimming: 2 bases; junction bases outside the gene matches: 1. Germline values: CDR1 GTSNPN, CDR2 SVGIG (reference sequence). The CDR3 totals 13 residues. The CDR3 sequence: CAWSATGNYGYTF. The CDR3 coding sequence is TGTGCCTGGAGTGCGACAGGGAACTATGGCTACACCTTC.

The chain recombines TRBV4-2 with TRBJ1-3; TRBD1 agrees at 8 bases. Trimming removed 3 bases from V and 7 bases from J; junction bases left unmatched: 14. Germline V CDR1 and CDR2: LGHNA, YNFKEQ. The CDR3 runs to 17 residues. CDR3 loop: CASSQGGGQGKGNTIYF. CDR3 in DNA: TGTGCCAGCAGCCAGGGGGGAGGACAGGGAAAAGGGAACACCATATATTTT.

V is TRBV7-9 and J is TRBJ1-1, with unresolved D. Germline V lookup: CDR1 SEHNR, CDR2 FQNEAQ (reference sequence). V was shortened by 8 bases and J by 1 base, with 5 bases between the two germline ends. CDR3 length: 11 amino acids. The CDR3 loop reads CASQENTEAFF. The CDR3 DNA is TGTGCCAGCCAGGAGAACACTGAAGCTTTCTTT.

V gene TRBV10-3 combines with J gene TRBJ1-5, with D perhaps TRBD1 (5 bases). V was clipped by 3 bases and J by 0 bases, with 9 bases between them. CDR1 and CDR2 from the germline V gene are ENHRY and SYGVKD. The CDR3 consists of 15 residues. DNA of the CDR3: TGTGCCATCAGTGATTCGGGGGGTAGCAATCAGCCCCAGCATTTT. This gives the protein CAISDSGGSNQPQHF.

This clone has more than one count but fewer than ten. V usage is TRBV30 and J usage is TRBJ2-7, with a possible D match to TRBD2 (6 bases). V was trimmed by 3 bases and J by 6 bases, leaving 18 bases between them. The CDR3 spans 14 residues. The germline V gene encodes CDR1 GTSNPN and CDR2 SVGIG (reference sequence). CDR3 nucleotide sequence: TGTGCCTGGAGGCCGGGGGTCCATTTGGGCGAGCAGTACTTC. Amino acids: CAWRPGVHLGEQYF.

The chain recombines TRBV19 with TRBJ2-1; D remains unclear. V lost 0 bases and J 8 bases, leaving 11 bases between the germline ends. CDR3 length: 14 amino acids. Germline loops: CDR1 LNHDA, CDR2 SQIVND (reference sequence). The CDR3 protein is CASSIDQNLDEQFF. The CDR3 DNA is TGTGCCAGTAGTATAGATCAGAATTTGGATGAGCAGTTCTTC.

The rearrangement links TRBV25-1 to TRBJ2-2, with TRBD1 matching over 11 bases. V lost 4 bases, J lost 7 bases, and 8 bases stayed unmatched. The germline CDR1 and CDR2 sequences are MGHDK and SYGVNS. The CDR3 covers 16 residues. The CDR3 DNA sequence: TGTGCCAGCAGTGCACGGACAGGGGGCGCGGGCGGGGAGCTGTTTTTT. Translated, it gives CASSARTGGAGGELFF.

The chain employs TRBV19 and TRBJ1-2; 8 nucleotides line up with TRBD1. The CDR3 is 14 amino acids. Germline assignment: CDR1 LNHDA and CDR2 SQIVND (reference sequence). With 4 bases clipped from V and 7 bases from J, the junction kept 8 bases outside the gene matches. DNA of the CDR3: TGTGCCAGTAGTACGCCCGGACAGGGAGCTGGCTACACCTTC. The encoded protein is CASSTPGQGAGYTF.

Comments on this clone: The junction and the germline gene differ at one end; a read error may be behind it. The CDR3 loop is CATSGQGVYAYTF. CDR3 nucleotides: TGTGCAACCTCGGGACAGGGCGTATATGCCTACACCTTC. J is TRBJ1-2 and V is TRBV28; 9 bases map to TRBD1. This CDR3 has 13 amino acids. CDR1 is MDHEN and CDR2 is SYDVKM in the germline V gene.

The V gene is TRBV19, the J gene TRBJ1-3, with D unclear. Per the germline V gene, CDR1 is LNHDA and CDR2 is SQIVND (reference sequence). Trimming left V 5 bases short and J 4 bases short, with 12 bases between. The CDR3 runs 14 residues. In DNA form, the CDR3 reads TGTGCCAGTAGTCGAGTGCACGAAGGAAACACCATATATTTT. Its protein product is CASSRVHEGNTIYF.

CDR3 loop: CASRRTVSSYEQYF. CDR3 DNA: TGTGCCAGCAGGCGGACAGTTAGCTCCTACGAGCAGTACTTC. The chain has TRBV6-4 and TRBJ2-7; D perhaps matches TRBD1 (6 bases). The germline V gene encodes CDR1 MRHNA and CDR2 SNTAGT. The CDR3 contains 14 residues. V gave up 6 bases and J gave up 0 bases, with 12 bases separating them.

This clone has a single count. This rearrangement joins TRBV5-4 to TRBJ1-1; D is unresolved. Trimming pared 2 bases from V and 1 base from J, leaving 12 bases between. Germline-derived CDR1 and CDR2 are SGHNT and YYREEE (reference sequence). This CDR3 comprises 15 residues. CDR3 in DNA: TGTGCCAGCAGCTTAACCCCGGACTGGAACACTGAAGCTTTCTTT. Translation gives CASSLTPDWNTEAFF.

The gene calls are TRBV5-3 and TRBJ1-1; 7 bases fit TRBD1. TRBV5-3 is marked as an open reading frame, function uncertain. The CDR3 spans 16 residues. J lost 11 bases, V lost 4 bases, and 20 bases had no gene match. CDR3 nucleotide sequence: TGTGCCAGAAGCCAAAACAGGGGTTGTATACCCGTGGGGGCTTTCTTT. Residues: CARSQNRGCIPVGAFF.

This rearrangement joins TRBV4-1 to TRBJ2-1, with D possibly matching TRBD2 (6 bases). The CDR3 extends over 17 amino acids. V was shortened by 3 bases and J by 0 bases, with 15 bases between the two germline ends. Germline values: CDR1 MGHRA, CDR2 YSYEKL. CDR3 nucleotide sequence: TGCGCCAGCAGCCAGGCGTATGGGGGGAGCTCCTACAATGAGCAGTTCTTC. Protein sequence: CASSQAYGGSSYNEQFF.

This chain links TRBV4-3 with TRBJ2-1; D ambiguous. The CDR3 spans 13 residues. V lost 0 bases to trimming and J lost 4 bases, with 4 bases between them. Germline V lookup: CDR1 LGHNA, CDR2 YSLEER. The CDR3 spells CASSQDPYNEQFF. CDR3 coding DNA: TGCGCCAGCAGCCAAGATCCATACAATGAGCAGTTCTTC.

The chain joins TRBV4-1 to TRBJ2-2; 7 positions match TRBD2. This CDR3 spans 15 amino acids. Germline trimming cut 0 bases from V and 6 bases from J; bases unmatched to any gene: 4. Germline V gene lookup returns CDR1 MGHRA and CDR2 YSYEKL. The CDR3 region has the DNA TGCGCCAGCAGCCAAGAACGGGGAGGGGCCGGGGAGCTGTTTTTT. It is translated as CASSQERGGAGELFF.

The chain has TRBV5-5 and TRBJ1-2; tentatively, D is TRBD1 (5 bases). CDR3 length: 13 residues. CDR1 and CDR2 from the germline V gene are SGHKS and YYEKEE (reference sequence). V lost 1 base, J lost 8 bases, and 12 bases lay in between. The CDR3: CASSLRGEEGYTF. CDR3 bases: TGTGCCAGCAGCTTGCGAGGGGAGGAAGGCTACACCTTC.

The gene calls are TRBV7-2 and TRBJ1-4; 7 bases are shared with TRBD1. Germline CDR1 SGHTA, CDR2 FQGNSA. V shed 1 base and J 5 bases; nucleotides not matched to a gene: 4. This CDR3 has 15 amino acids. The CDR3 DNA reads as TGTGCCAGCAGCTTAGACGGGACAGAGAATGAAAAACTGTTTTTT. It encodes CASSLDGTENEKLFF. Looking up the rest from reference TRBV7-2 and TRBJ1-4 gives the full variable domain: GAGVSQSPSNKVTEKGKDVELRCDPISGHTALYWYRQSLGQGLEFLIYFQGNSAPDKSGLPSDRFSAERTGGSVSTLTIQRTQQEDSAVYLCASSLDGTENEKLFFGSGTQLSVL.

The rearrangement links TRBV14 to TRBJ1-1, with 12 bases lining up with TRBD1. After removal of 0 bases from V and 11 bases from J, the junction contained 4 bases not matched to a gene. Germline V lookup: CDR1 SGHDN, CDR2 FVKESK. The CDR3 loop spans 14 amino acids. Here the CDR3 reads CASSQEWDRGPAFF. CDR3 sequence (DNA): TGTGCCAGCAGCCAAGAATGGGACAGGGGGCCTGCTTTCTTT.

This clone came up a few times. V is TRBV5-1 and J is TRBJ1-2, with 9 bases lining up with TRBD1. Looked up from germline, CDR1 is SGHRS and CDR2 is YFSETQ. The CDR3 runs 14 residues. J was trimmed by 6 bases and V by 2 bases; bases with no gene match: 5. The CDR3 here is CASSFRTGDNGYTF. CDR3 coding DNA: TGCGCCAGCAGCTTCCGGACAGGGGATAATGGCTACACCTTC.

The chain combines TRBV5-1 with TRBJ1-1, with 7 bases lining up with TRBD1. CDR3 length: 15 amino acids. V shed 3 bases, J shed 4 bases, and the junction held 9 bases outside the gene matches. The germline V gene encodes CDR1 SGHRS and CDR2 YFSETQ. CDR3 sequence (DNA): TGCGCCAGCAGCTGGACTGGGCAGGGGGTCACTGAAGCTTTCTTT. Encoded protein: CASSWTGQGVTEAFF.

The chain employs TRBV19 and TRBJ1-5; tentatively, D is TRBD1 (5 bases). The CDR3 is 15 amino acids. CDR1 and CDR2 from the germline V gene are LNHDA and SQIVND (reference sequence). Trimming pared 10 bases from V and 0 bases from J, leaving 16 bases between. CDR3: CATESVTGSNQPQHF. The CDR3 DNA sequence: TGTGCCACCGAATCGGTCACAGGTAGCAATCAGCCCCAGCATTTT.